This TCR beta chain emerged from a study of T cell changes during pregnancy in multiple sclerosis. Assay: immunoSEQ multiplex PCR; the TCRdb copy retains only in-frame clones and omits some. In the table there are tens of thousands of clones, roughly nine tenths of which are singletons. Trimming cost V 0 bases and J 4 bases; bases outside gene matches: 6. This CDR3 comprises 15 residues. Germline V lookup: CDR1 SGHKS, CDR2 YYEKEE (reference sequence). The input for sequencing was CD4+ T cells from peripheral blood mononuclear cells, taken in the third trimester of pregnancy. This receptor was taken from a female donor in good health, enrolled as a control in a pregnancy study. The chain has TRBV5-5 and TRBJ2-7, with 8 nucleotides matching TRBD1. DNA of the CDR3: TGTGCCAGCAGCTTGGCCGAGGACAGGGAATACGAGCAGTACTTC. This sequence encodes CASSLAEDREYEQYF.